Following are 25 T cell receptor beta chains from one sample sequenced in a study of blood T cell repertoires in COVID-19 (dated by TCRdb to about 2020). The library was prepared using the immunoSEQ multiplex PCR assay. Held by TCRdb, this immuneACCESS table contains in-frame sequences only and omits some clones. Under half of the omission traces to an unresolved V gene where checked; the cause of the rest is unknown. This sample has fewer than 80,000 clones in its table, and 79% of those were observed once. Jointly, the top ten make up less than 5.5% of the sample. Source material: peripheral blood. The receptors were gathered from a woman over 75 with active or convalescent COVID-19.

The chain has TRBV28 and TRBJ1-6; maybe TRBD1 (6 bases). The germline V and J ends were trimmed by 2 bases and 7 bases, with 15 bases remaining between them. The germline CDR1 and CDR2 sequences are MDHEN and SYDVKM. This CDR3 region has 16 residues. CDR3 protein: CASSLVYREGNSPLHF. As DNA, the CDR3 is TGTGCCAGCAGTTTAGTCTACAGGGAAGGGAATTCACCCCTCCACTTT.

The V call is TRBV29-1, the J call TRBJ2-3; 12 bases match TRBD2. Germline V gene sequence: CDR1 SQVTM, CDR2 ANQGSEA. J lost 1 base, V lost 4 bases, and 12 bases had no gene match. The CDR3 sequence is 18 residues long. CDR3 sequence: CSVGRQASGRAGTDTQYF. The CDR3 DNA reads as TGCAGCGTTGGAAGACAGGCTAGCGGGAGGGCCGGCACAGATACGCAGTATTTT.

The chain links TRBV12-3 or TRBV12-4 to TRBJ1-1, with D possibly matching TRBD1 (5 bases). Trimming removed 4 bases at V and 2 bases at J, with 8 bases between. CDR3 length: 13 amino acids. Here the CDR3 DNA reads TGTGCCAGCAGTTCACAGGAAAACACTGAAGCTTTCTTT. Protein product: CASSSQENTEAFF.

V is TRBV28 and J is TRBJ1-2; TRBD1 might be the D (5 bases). CDR3 length equals 11 residues. With 11 bases removed from V and 2 bases from J, the gap between germline ends came to 9 bases. Germline CDR1 MDHEN, CDR2 SYDVKM. The CDR3: CAFRGNYGYTF. The CDR3 DNA is TGTGCCTTCCGGGGGAACTATGGCTACACCTTC.

This chain links TRBV19 with TRBJ2-1, with TRBD1 as a possible D gene (6 bases). Germline V lookup: CDR1 LNHDA, CDR2 SQIVND (reference sequence). This CDR3 has 13 residues. Deletions cut 7 bases from V and 7 bases from J, with 14 bases between. For the CDR3, the DNA is TGTGCCAGTAAAGGCAGGGGAAGGAATGAGCAGTTCTTC. It yields the protein CASKGRGRNEQFF. Together with reference TRBV19 and TRBJ2-1, the CDR3 gives the full variable domain: DGGITQSPKYLFRKEGQNVTLSCEQNLNHDAMYWYRQDPGQGLRLIYYSQIVNDFQKGDIAEGYSVSREKKESFPLTVTSAQKNPTAFYLCASKGRGRNEQFFGPGTRLTVL.

The chain joins TRBV6-1 to TRBJ2-7; 7 bases map to TRBD2. The CDR3 totals 16 residues. Trimming removed 0 bases from V and 0 bases from J; junction bases left unmatched: 5. Per germline, CDR1 MNHNS and CDR2 SASEGT. The DNA of the CDR3 is TGTGCCAGCAGTGAAGCGCTAACGGGGGGCTCCTACGAGCAGTACTTC. It yields the protein CASSEALTGGSYEQYF.

In this sample, this clone turned up a few times. The chain carries TRBV10-2 and TRBJ2-5, with D hard to call. Germline CDR1 is WSHSY and CDR2 is SAAADI. The CDR3 sequence is 14 residues long. Trimming cost V 0 bases and J 2 bases, with 7 bases left between them. CDR3 coding DNA: TGCGCCAGCAGTGAGTCCAGGTTACAAGAGACCCAGTACTTC. Its translation is CASSESRLQETQYF.

The chain joins TRBV12-5 to TRBJ2-5; 10 bases agree with TRBD1. In germline, CDR1 is LGHNT, CDR2 FRNRAP. This CDR3 is built from 17 residues. Germline trimming cut 4 bases from V and 4 bases from J; bases unmatched to any gene: 12. This chain's CDR3 is CASGSPDRGASRETQYF. The CDR3 region has the DNA TGTGCTAGTGGTTCCCCGGACAGGGGGGCGTCTAGAGAGACCCAGTACTTC.

The chain has TRBV6-6 and TRBJ2-7; 7 bases agree with TRBD1. Looked up from germline, CDR1 is MNHNY and CDR2 is SVGAGI (reference sequence). With 6 bases clipped from V and 7 bases from J, the junction kept 9 bases outside the gene matches. The CDR3 loop spans 13 amino acids. This CDR3 reads CASRPGQDEEQYF. CDR3 coding DNA: TGTGCCAGCAGACCAGGACAGGACGAGGAGCAGTACTTC.

This chain connects TRBV7-2 to TRBJ1-2; D uncertain. This CDR3 spans 13 amino acids. V lost 5 bases and J 3 bases, leaving 10 bases between the germline ends. CDR1 and CDR2 from the germline V gene are SGHTA and FQGNSA. The chain's CDR3 is CASSPGGDYGYTF. As DNA, the CDR3 is TGTGCCAGCAGCCCCGGTGGAGACTATGGCTACACCTTC.

The genes are TRBV5-5 and TRBJ2-2; D gene ambiguous. The CDR3 has 16 amino acids. V was clipped by 1 base and J by 2 bases, with 12 bases between them. CDR1 and CDR2 (germline): SGHKS, YYEKEE (reference sequence). The CDR3 loop is CASSLKIGGNTGELFF. DNA of the CDR3: TGTGCCAGCAGCTTGAAGATCGGCGGAAACACCGGGGAGCTGTTTTTT.

As concerns this clone: Sequence at one end of the junction differs from germline and may be a read error. The genes are TRBV10-1 and TRBJ1-1; no clear D gene. The CDR3 runs 13 residues. CDR1 WNHNN and CDR2 SYGVQD come from the germline V gene (reference sequence). The CDR3 reads CASRETMASQAFF. In nucleotides, the CDR3 is TGCGCCAGCCGTGAAACGATGGCCTCCCAAGCTTTCTTT.

CDR3 sequence reads: CASSERLSAGTGSSYEQYF. The CDR3 coding sequence is TGTGCCAGCAGTGAAAGGTTGAGCGCGGGGACAGGGTCTTCCTACGAGCAGTACTTC. This chain uses TRBV6-1 with TRBJ2-7; 9 bases match TRBD1. Germline V lookup: CDR1 MNHNS, CDR2 SASEGT. This CDR3 is 19 amino acids long. J lost 1 base, V lost 2 bases, and 15 bases had no gene match.

The chain joins TRBV5-4 to TRBJ2-7, with 13 bases fitting TRBD2. This CDR3 has 19 amino acids. V trimming: 0 bases; J trimming: 5 bases; junction bases outside the gene matches: 14. Germline V gene sequence: CDR1 SGHNT, CDR2 YYREEE (reference sequence). CDR3 loop: CASSLAGTSGRAGSDEQYF. The CDR3 DNA reads as TGTGCCAGCAGCTTGGCCGGAACTAGCGGGAGGGCCGGTTCTGACGAGCAGTACTTC.

This chain connects TRBV19 to TRBJ1-2; TRBD1 aligns across 10 bases. The germline gives CDR1 LNHDA, CDR2 SQIVND (reference sequence). With 7 bases clipped from V and 6 bases from J, the junction kept 2 bases outside the gene matches. The CDR3 extends over 12 amino acids. In DNA, the CDR3 is TGTGCCAGTACAGACAGGGGGCATGGCTACACCTTC. Translated: CASTDRGHGYTF.

V usage is TRBV5-5 and J usage is TRBJ2-3, with 7 bases that match TRBD2. V shed 4 bases and J 0 bases; nucleotides not matched to a gene: 11. Germline assignment: CDR1 SGHKS and CDR2 YYEKEE (reference sequence). The length of the CDR3 is 17 residues. This chain's CDR3 is CASSPLLAVSSTDTQYF. The CDR3 DNA follows: TGTGCCAGCAGCCCGCTGCTAGCGGTTTCTAGCACAGATACGCAGTATTTT.

This chain uses TRBV5-1 with TRBJ2-1; 10 nucleotides agree with TRBD2. This CDR3 spans 17 amino acids. CDR1 is SGHRS, CDR2 YFSETQ, per germline. V was clipped by 4 bases and J by 1 base; unmatched bases: 8. For the CDR3, the DNA is TGCGCCAGCAGCATAGCTAGCGGGAGTTGGTCCTACAATGAGCAGTTCTTC. Amino acids: CASSIASGSWSYNEQFF.

The chain carries TRBV5-6 and TRBJ2-4; 7 bases align to TRBD1. CDR3 size: 18 residues. The V gene end was trimmed by 4 bases and the J gene end by 0 bases; junction bases not matched to a gene: 13. Germline CDR1 SGHDT, CDR2 YYEEEE. This CDR3 is CASSDGTDPFIAKNIQYF. DNA for the CDR3: TGTGCCAGCAGCGACGGGACAGACCCGTTCATAGCCAAAAACATTCAGTACTTC. The full variable domain, completed using reference TRBV5-6 and TRBJ2-4, is DAGVTQSPTHLIKTRGQQVTLRCSPKSGHDTVSWYQQALGQGPQFIFQYYEEEERQRGNFPDRFSGHQFPNYSSELNVNALLLGDSALYLCASSDGTDPFIAKNIQYFGAGTRLSVL.

The chain couples TRBV3-1 (or the pseudogene TRBV3-2) to TRBJ1-1; TRBD1 agrees at 10 bases. V was clipped by 2 bases and J by 11 bases; unmatched bases: 11. Germline V lookup: CDR1 LGHDT, CDR2 YNNKEL (reference sequence). CDR3 length: 15 amino acids. The CDR3 DNA reads as TGTGCCAGCAGCCAACTTAAAACCCTGGGACAGGGGGCTTTCTTT. This encodes CASSQLKTLGQGAFF.

The V gene is TRBV7-6, the J gene TRBJ2-5; TRBD2 matches 14 bases. Per the germline V gene, CDR1 is SGHVS and CDR2 is FNYEAQ. This CDR3 has 19 residues. The trim removed 4 bases at V and 5 bases at J, leaving 15 bases unmatched. The CDR3 is CASSSNPRTSGRNGETQYF. CDR3 nucleotides: TGTGCCAGCAGCTCCAACCCGCGGACTAGCGGGAGGAATGGTGAGACCCAGTACTTC.

The V and J genes are TRBV6-5 and TRBJ2-1; maybe TRBD1 (5 bases). Between the trimmed V and J ends, which lost 5 bases and 7 bases, there was a span of 6 bases. In germline, CDR1 is MNHEY, CDR2 SVGAGI. CDR3 length equals 11 residues. The CDR3 protein is CASSRQNEQFF. The CDR3 DNA reads as TGTGCCAGCAGTAGACAGAATGAGCAGTTCTTC.

Only a few counts were recorded for this clone. The chain combines TRBV2 with TRBJ2-2; weak D call: TRBD1 (5 bases). Germline V gene data show CDR1 as SNHLY and CDR2 as FYNNEI. V was shortened by 5 bases and J by 4 bases, with 11 bases between the two germline ends. This CDR3 is built from 14 residues. In DNA form, the CDR3 reads TGTGCCAGCAGTCAGGGCCGGATCACCGGGGAGCTGTTTTTT. Protein: CASSQGRITGELFF.

V usage is TRBV2 and J usage is TRBJ1-2; 8 bases map to TRBD1. V lost 4 bases to trimming and J lost 0 bases; unmatched junction nucleotides: 4. Germline V gene data show CDR1 as SNHLY and CDR2 as FYNNEI. This CDR3 is 15 amino acids long. CDR3 nucleotide sequence: TGTGCCAGCAGTGCTCTACAGGGGGCTAACTATGGCTACACCTTC. Translation: CASSALQGANYGYTF.

The chain uses TRBV20-1 and TRBJ2-5; 10 nucleotides line up with TRBD2. The CDR3 runs 20 residues. Germline CDR1 is DFQATT and CDR2 is SNEGSKA (reference sequence). Trimming removed 3 bases from V and 5 bases from J; junction bases left unmatched: 24. In DNA form, the CDR3 reads TGCAGTGCTAGTCGTATGAATAGTAGAGCGGGGGGGCCGCGCCGGGAGACCCAGTACTTC. Protein: CSASRMNSRAGGPRRETQYF.

This chain uses TRBV4-1 with TRBJ2-7; D is unclear. V was trimmed by 4 bases and J by 5 bases, leaving 15 bases between them. The CDR3 has 14 amino acids. Germline V CDR1 and CDR2: MGHRA, YSYEKL. CDR3 protein: CASSLLIFLHEQYF. CDR3 DNA: TGCGCCAGCAGCCTCCTAATTTTCCTCCACGAGCAGTACTTC.